The rows below give T cell receptor beta chains drawn from one sample of a study of shared clonotypes between healthy human individuals. Assay: immunoSEQ multiplex PCR; the TCRdb copy retains only in-frame clones and omits some. The table has approximately 2.4 million clones, 95% seen once. The specimen sequenced was naive CD4+ T cells sorted from blood. All receptors derive from a man younger than 35 in good health. Each CDR3 is given with its conserved first and last residue. A D gene is named only where the DNA matches it firmly. Size values are once, few and many counts, or a class for expanded clones, and some rows have none.

v_gene	j_gene	d_gene	abundance	CDR3aa
TRBV4-3	TRBJ2-1	TRBD2	NA	CASSPAALAGGYNEQFF
TRBV5-1	TRBJ2-3	NA	once	CASRREWDTQYF
TRBV19	TRBJ1-2	NA	NA	CASSPPEGTRGYTF
TRBV18	TRBJ1-4	NA	NA	CASSPPGGRPNEKLFF
TRBV7-6	TRBJ2-5	NA	NA	CASSSSTVQETQYF
TRBV30	TRBJ1-6	TRBD1	NA	CACTPTGGDSPLHF
TRBV11-3	TRBJ2-3	TRBD1	NA	CASSSVLGTGGTDTQYF
TRBV10-3	TRBJ2-5	NA	NA	CAISEGETQYF
TRBV28	TRBJ2-2	NA	NA	CASAIPRRSAGELFF
TRBV5-1	TRBJ2-3	NA	NA	CASSLLDSSTDTQYF
TRBV6-4	TRBJ2-3	TRBD2	NA	CASSGTPGLATDTQYF
TRBV9	TRBJ1-5	NA	NA	CARLGGRVGNQPQHF
TRBV7-9	TRBJ1-5	TRBD1	NA	CASSLQGSNQPQHF
TRBV28	TRBJ1-1	NA	NA	CASSLEQRNDEAFF
TRBV30	TRBJ1-1	NA	NA	CAWSGDWIGTNTEAFF
TRBV5-1	TRBJ2-2	TRBD2	NA	CASSSLAGLNTGELFF
TRBV30	TRBJ1-2	NA	NA	CAWTAGTNYGYTF
TRBV9	TRBJ2-3	NA	NA	CASSVAPRIDTDTQYF
TRBV27	TRBJ2-7	NA	once	CASSLRAFSGSSYEQYF